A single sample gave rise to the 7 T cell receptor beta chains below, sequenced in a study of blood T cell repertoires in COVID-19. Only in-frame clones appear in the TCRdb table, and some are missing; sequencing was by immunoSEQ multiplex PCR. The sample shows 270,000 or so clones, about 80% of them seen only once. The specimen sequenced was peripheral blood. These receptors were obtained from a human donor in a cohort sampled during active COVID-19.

The CDR3 sequence: CASSFSGGPSNEQFF. DNA of the CDR3: TGTGCCAGCAGCTTCAGCGGGGGACCCAGCAATGAGCAGTTCTTC. The V gene is TRBV7-6, the J gene TRBJ2-1, with 8 bases identical to TRBD2. Per the germline V gene, CDR1 is SGHVS and CDR2 is FNYEAQ. CDR3 length equals 15 residues. V shed 3 bases and J 6 bases; nucleotides not matched to a gene: 7. Full variable domain (remainder filled in from reference TRBV7-6 and TRBJ2-1): GAGVSQSPRYKVTKRGQDVALRCDPISGHVSLYWYRQALGQGPEFLTYFNYEAQQDKSGLPNDRFSAERPEGSISTLTIQRTEQRDSAMYRCASSFSGGPSNEQFFGPGTRLTVL.

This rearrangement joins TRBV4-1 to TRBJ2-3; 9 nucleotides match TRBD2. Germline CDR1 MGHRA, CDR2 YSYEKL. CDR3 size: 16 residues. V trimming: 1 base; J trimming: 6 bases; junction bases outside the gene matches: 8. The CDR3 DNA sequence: TGCGCCAGCAGCCAAGCTAGCGGGGCCGCCATGGATACGCAGTATTTT. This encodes CASSQASGAAMDTQYF.

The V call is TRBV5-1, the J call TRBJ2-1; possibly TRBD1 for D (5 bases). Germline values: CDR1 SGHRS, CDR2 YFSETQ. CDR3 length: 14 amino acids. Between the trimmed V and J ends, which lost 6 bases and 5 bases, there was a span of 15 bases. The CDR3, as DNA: TGCGCCAGCAACGGCGGACAAATACACAATGAGCAGTTCTTC. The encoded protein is CASNGGQIHNEQFF. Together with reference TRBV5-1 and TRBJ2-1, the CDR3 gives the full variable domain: KAGVTQTPRYLIKTRGQQVTLSCSPISGHRSVSWYQQTPGQGLQFLFEYFSETQRNKGNFPGRFSGRQFSNSRSEMNVSTLELGDSALYLCASNGGQIHNEQFFGPGTRLTVL.

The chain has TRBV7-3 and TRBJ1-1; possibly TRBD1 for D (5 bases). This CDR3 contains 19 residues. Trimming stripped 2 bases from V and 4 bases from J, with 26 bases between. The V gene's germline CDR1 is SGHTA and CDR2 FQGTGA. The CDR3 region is CASSLSPPGGASRGTEAFF. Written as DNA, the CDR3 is TGTGCCAGCAGCTTATCCCCCCCAGGAGGGGCGAGTAGGGGCACTGAAGCTTTCTTT.

CDR3 nucleotide sequence: TGTGCCAGTAGTCAGTCTAGCAATCAGCCCCAGCATTTT. It yields the protein CASSQSSNQPQHF. The chain carries TRBV19 and TRBJ1-5; D remains ambiguous. Between the trimmed V and J ends, which lost 5 bases and 0 bases, there was a span of 5 bases. Germline V gives CDR1 LNHDA, CDR2 SQIVND (reference sequence). The CDR3 spans 13 residues.

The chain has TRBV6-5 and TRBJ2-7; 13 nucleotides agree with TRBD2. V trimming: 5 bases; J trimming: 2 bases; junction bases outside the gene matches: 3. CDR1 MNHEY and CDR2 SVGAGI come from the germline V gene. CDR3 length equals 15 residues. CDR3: CASSTGTSGAYEQYF. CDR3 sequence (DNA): TGTGCCAGCAGTACTGGGACTAGCGGGGCCTACGAGCAGTACTTC.

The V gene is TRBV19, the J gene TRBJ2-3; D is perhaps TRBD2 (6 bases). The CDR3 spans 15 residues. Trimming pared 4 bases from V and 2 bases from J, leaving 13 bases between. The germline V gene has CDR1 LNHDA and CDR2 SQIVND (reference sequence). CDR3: CASSKTWDFTDTQYF. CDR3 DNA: TGTGCCAGTAGTAAAACCTGGGACTTCACAGATACGCAGTATTTT.